One sample yielded the 13 T cell receptor beta chains listed below, sequenced in a study of molecular identifiers for immune sequencing clone quantification. TCRdb itself ran the PCR reads through MiXCR, one entry per CDR3 protein. Of approximately 680,000 distinct CDR3 sequences listed, about 25% are singletons. Sequenced: naive CD8+ T cells from blood, with Jurkat cell RNA spiked in. Regarding subset: FACS-sorted CD8+CD4-CCR7+CD45RA+ naive T cells. The receptors were sampled from a human donor in good health. Some libraries in this study had Jurkat cell RNA spiked in.

This clonotype was picked up many times. The CDR3 protein is CSVVKMNTEAFF. Written as DNA, the CDR3 is TGCAGCGTTGTAAAGATGAACACTGAAGCTTTCTTT. V usage is TRBV29-1 and J usage is TRBJ1-1; unclear D gene. Trimming removed 4 bases from V and 0 bases from J, with 6 bases in between. This CDR3 is built from 12 residues. Germline V gene sequence: CDR1 SQVTM, CDR2 ANQGSEA.

This clonotype was detected many times. The chain employs TRBV4-3 and TRBJ2-7; D is ambiguous. V gave up 1 base and J gave up 6 bases, with 10 bases separating them. The CDR3 consists of 13 residues. CDR1 and CDR2 (germline): LGHNA, YSLEER. The CDR3 sequence: CASSQVRAAEQYF. CDR3 DNA: TGCGCCAGCAGCCAAGTAAGGGCGGCCGAGCAGTACTTC.

As to this clonotype: A much larger clone sits a single nucleotide away, making a read error possible. The CDR3 nucleotides read TGTGCCAGCACTACCTTAGCCATAAACATTCAGTACTTC. Amino acids: CASTTLAINIQYF. This sequence joins TRBV28 and TRBJ2-4; D is uncertain. The CDR3 sequence is 13 residues long. Germline V CDR1 and CDR2: MDHEN, SYDVKM.

The CDR3 protein is CATSRDSGGTDTQYF. The CDR3 DNA reads as TGTGCCACCAGCAGAGATAGCGGGGGCACAGATACGCAGTATTTT. The J gene is TRBJ2-3, the V gene TRBV15, with TRBD2 matching 8 bases. This CDR3 is 15 amino acids long. CDR1 and CDR2 from the germline V gene are LNHNV and YYDKDF (reference sequence). V gave up 0 bases and J gave up 1 base; unmatched junction bases: 0.

This clonotype turned up a few times. The chain links TRBV20-1 to TRBJ2-2; D possibly corresponds to TRBD2 (5 bases). V lost 6 bases, J lost 4 bases, and 12 bases lay in between. The V gene's germline CDR1 is DFQATT and CDR2 SNEGSKA (reference sequence). The CDR3 loop spans 13 amino acids. The chain's CDR3 is CSARWELTGELFF. The CDR3 DNA reads TGCAGTGCCCGCTGGGAGCTCACCGGGGAGCTGTTTTTT.

This clonotype has only one observation. This could be a read error, since a much larger clone is one nucleotide away. The V and J genes are TRBV7-2 and TRBJ2-5, with D maybe TRBD2 (5 bases). Germline-derived CDR1 and CDR2 are SGHTA and FQGNSA. The CDR3 sequence is 14 residues long. The CDR3 DNA sequence: TGTGCCAGCAGCTTAGGGGAGTACCAAGAGACCCAGCACTTC. Its protein is CASSLGEYQETQHF.

About this clonotype itself: A much more abundant neighbour one base away suggests this may be a read error. Written as DNA, the CDR3 is TGCGCCGGCAGCCTTACCGCAATGGGGAACACTGAAGCTTTCTTT. Translating it yields CAGSLTAMGNTEAFF. The chain joins TRBV4-1 to TRBJ1-1; D gene ambiguous. Germline V gene lookup returns CDR1 MGHRA and CDR2 YSYEKL. The CDR3 runs 15 residues.

This CDR3 reads CASQAGTSGSNEQYF. The CDR3 DNA sequence: TGTGCCAGCCAGGCCGGGACTAGCGGGAGTAACGAGCAGTACTTC. The rearrangement joins TRBV6-5 to TRBJ2-7, with 14 bases fitting TRBD2. Germline lookup yields CDR1 MNHEY and CDR2 SVGAGI. V shed 8 bases and J 5 bases; nucleotides not matched to a gene: 8. CDR3 length: 15 residues.

The sample holds many counts of this clonotype. The chain carries TRBV7-9 and TRBJ1-4; perhaps TRBD1 as D (5 bases). Germline assignment: CDR1 SEHNR and CDR2 FQNEAQ (reference sequence). This CDR3 has 16 residues. Between the trimmed V and J ends, which lost 5 bases and 8 bases, there was a span of 21 bases. The CDR3 region is CASSPLERWGAEKLFF. For the CDR3, the DNA is TGTGCCAGCAGCCCCCTTGAGAGGTGGGGCGCGGAAAAACTGTTTTTT.

V is TRBV7-9 and J is TRBJ2-1, with a possible D match to TRBD2 (5 bases). The germline V gene encodes CDR1 SEHNR and CDR2 FQNEAQ (reference sequence). With 6 bases removed from V and 8 bases from J, the gap between germline ends came to 14 bases. The CDR3 contains 13 residues. CDR3 region: CASRAGGYDEQFF. The DNA of the CDR3 is TGTGCCAGCAGAGCCGGCGGGTACGATGAGCAGTTCTTC.

This clonotype was observed many times. This chain links TRBV2 with TRBJ2-7; D not resolved. V shed 0 bases and J shed 3 bases, with 6 bases lying between them. This CDR3 has 13 residues. In germline, CDR1 is SNHLY, CDR2 FYNNEI. The CDR3 DNA reads as TGTGCCAGCAGTGAAGCGGTACGCTACGAGCAGTACTTC. It specifies CASSEAVRYEQYF.

This clonotype was found once. A much larger clone differs from this one at a single base, so this may be a read error. The rearrangement uses TRBV13 and TRBJ2-7; D ambiguous. CDR3 size: 14 residues. The V gene lost 5 bases and the J gene lost 0 bases, with 11 bases spanning the gap. Germline V gene sequence: CDR1 PRHDT, CDR2 FYEKMQ (reference sequence). The CDR3, as DNA: TGTGCCAGCAGCCTCATCAACAGCTCCTACGAGCAGTACTTC. It translates to CASSLINSSYEQYF.

In the case of this clonotype: The junction does not match germline at one end; this may be a read error. The chain couples TRBV12-5 to TRBJ1-1, with D perhaps matching TRBD1 (5 bases). Germline CDR1 and CDR2: LGHNT and FRNRAP. The CDR3 is 11 amino acids. The CDR3 region is CASGLGTAAFF. CDR3 DNA sequence: TGTGCGAGTGGTTTGGGGACTGCAGCTTTCTTT.